These 23 T cell receptor beta chains share one sample of origin, sequenced in a study of blood T cell repertoires in COVID-19. The assay was immunoSEQ multiplex PCR, and TCRdb's table has in-frame clones only and misses some. The sample consists of 70,000 to 90,000 clones, around 87% of them appearing once. Material for sequencing was peripheral blood. These receptors were collected from a man older than 75 with active or convalescent COVID-19.

V usage is TRBV15 and J usage is TRBJ2-1, with 8 bases lining up with TRBD2. There are 18 residues in the CDR3. The V segment lost 2 bases and the J segment 4 bases; nucleotides outside the gene matches: 13. From germline, CDR1 is LNHNV and CDR2 YYDKDF (reference sequence). CDR3 sequence (DNA): TGTGCCACCAGCAGACCCGTTGGCGGGAGGCTAGGATACAATGAGCAGTTCTTC. Translating it yields CATSRPVGGRLGYNEQFF.

The V call is TRBV19, the J call TRBJ1-1; TRBD1 aligns across 8 bases. Losses at the gene ends were 5 bases for V and 2 bases for J; bases not matched to a gene: 7. The CDR3 has 15 residues. Germline V gene lookup returns CDR1 LNHDA and CDR2 SQIVND (reference sequence). CDR3 sequence: CASSAWTGPNTEAFF. The CDR3 DNA reads TGTGCCAGTAGTGCCTGGACAGGGCCCAACACTGAAGCTTTCTTT.

The genes are TRBV6-5 and TRBJ1-6; no clear D gene. Germline CDR1 reads MNHEY; CDR2 reads SVGAGI. The V end was cut by 6 bases, the J end by 6 bases, with 12 bases between. The CDR3 consists of 14 residues. The DNA of the CDR3 is TGTGCCAGCAGCCTAAATAGTGCTAATTCACCCCTCCACTTT. The encoded protein is CASSLNSANSPLHF.

Here the CDR3 DNA reads TGCAGCGGGGGGACAGGGTTGGGTACAGATACGCAGTATTTT. Its translation: CSGGTGLGTDTQYF. The chain recombines TRBV29-1 with TRBJ2-3; TRBD1 matches 9 bases. With 7 bases clipped from V and 3 bases from J, the junction kept 8 bases outside the gene matches. The CDR3 consists of 14 residues. The germline gives CDR1 SQVTM, CDR2 ANQGSEA.

The J gene is TRBJ2-1, the V gene TRBV7-9; 8 bases agree with TRBD1. This CDR3 has 16 residues. Germline V gene lookup returns CDR1 SEHNR and CDR2 FQNEAQ (reference sequence). Unmatched junction bases numbered 11, after V lost 3 bases and J lost 7 bases. The CDR3 protein is CASSFTGGGPGNEQFF. The CDR3 DNA is TGTGCCAGCAGCTTTACAGGGGGTGGCCCGGGAAATGAGCAGTTCTTC.

The CDR3 nucleotides read TGTGCCAGCAGTTTCGTAGGGGGCCCGGGCTACACCTTC. Translated: CASSFVGGPGYTF. The gene calls are TRBV28 and TRBJ1-2; 7 nucleotides align to TRBD1. Trimming removed 3 bases from V and 8 bases from J; junction bases left unmatched: 6. Germline V gene data show CDR1 as MDHEN and CDR2 as SYDVKM. The CDR3 is 13 amino acids.

V usage is TRBV18 and J usage is TRBJ1-2; tentatively, D is TRBD1 (6 bases). Germline V gene data show CDR1 as KGHSH and CDR2 as LQKENI. This CDR3 has 14 amino acids. V was trimmed by 2 bases and J by 4 bases, leaving 11 bases between them. CDR3 amino acids: CASSPKGELYGYTF. CDR3 sequence (DNA): TGTGCCAGCTCACCAAAGGGGGAGCTCTATGGCTACACCTTC.

J is TRBJ2-1 and V is TRBV11-3; TRBD2 might be the D (6 bases). V lost 0 bases and J 8 bases, leaving 14 bases between the germline ends. Germline values: CDR1 SGHNT, CDR2 YENEEA. The CDR3 contains 15 residues. CDR3 sequence: CASSLDSGSGDEQFF. The CDR3 region has the DNA TGTGCCAGCAGCTTAGATAGCGGAAGCGGTGATGAGCAGTTCTTC.

This clone was counted only a few times. Other nucleotide sequences in the sample specify the same CDR3. The CDR3 DNA sequence: TGTGCCAGCAGCTTCAGGGTGAACACTGAAGCTTTCTTT. Its translation: CASSFRVNTEAFF. The chain links TRBV7-2 to TRBJ1-1; tentatively, D is TRBD1 (5 bases). The germline gives CDR1 SGHTA, CDR2 FQGNSA. This CDR3 is 13 amino acids long. V lost 3 bases, J lost 0 bases, and 5 bases lay in between. The complete variable domain, with remaining parts taken from reference TRBV7-2 and TRBJ1-1, reads GAGVSQSPSNKVTEKGKDVELRCDPISGHTALYWYRQSLGQGLEFLIYFQGNSAPDKSGLPSDRFSAERTGGSVSTLTIQRTQQEDSAVYLCASSFRVNTEAFFGQGTRLTVV.

The rearrangement uses TRBV18 and TRBJ2-2; TRBD2 agrees at 11 bases. The germline CDR1 and CDR2 sequences are KGHSH and LQKENI. This CDR3 has 16 residues. The trim removed 4 bases at V and 0 bases at J, leaving 1 base unmatched. The CDR3 protein is CASSRGLAANTGELFF. The DNA for the CDR3 is TGTGCCAGCTCACGGGGACTAGCGGCGAACACCGGGGAGCTGTTTTTT. The variable domain in full, completed from reference TRBV18 and TRBJ2-2, reads NAGVMQNPRHLVRRRGQEARLRCSPMKGHSHVYWYRQLPEEGLKFMVYLQKENIIDESGMPKERFSAEFPKEGPSILRIQQVVRGDSAAYFCASSRGLAANTGELFFGEGSRLTVL.

This chain uses TRBV6-6 with TRBJ1-1, with 11 bases identical to TRBD1. From germline, CDR1 is MNHNY and CDR2 SVGAGI (reference sequence). The CDR3 runs to 15 residues. V dropped 5 bases and J dropped 1; count of bases not matched to a gene: 3. CDR3 protein: CASSPGQGANTEAFF. Written as DNA, the CDR3 is TGTGCCAGCAGTCCCGGACAGGGGGCGAACACTGAAGCTTTCTTT.

This clone has only one observation. This rearrangement joins TRBV6-4 to TRBJ2-1, with 8 bases identical to TRBD1. The CDR3 consists of 17 residues. Trimming cost V 2 bases and J 3 bases; bases outside gene matches: 9. CDR1 and CDR2 from the germline V gene are MRHNA and SNTAGT. The CDR3 spells CASSDDPRGPIYNEQFF. In nucleotides, the CDR3 is TGTGCCAGCAGTGACGACCCCAGGGGGCCGATCTACAATGAGCAGTTCTTC.

The chain combines TRBV15 with TRBJ1-4, with a tentative D call TRBD1 (5 bases). This CDR3 has 17 residues. Germline CDR1 and CDR2: LNHNV and YYDKDF (reference sequence). Trimming took off 3 bases at V and 0 bases at J, with 14 bases between the two ends. The CDR3 region is CATSRGVGVATNEKLFF. In DNA, the CDR3 is TGTGCCACCAGCAGGGGCGTAGGGGTAGCAACTAATGAAAAACTGTTTTTT.

The V call is TRBV28, the J call TRBJ2-6; D remains unclear. V shed 3 bases and J shed 0 bases, with 6 bases lying between them. The CDR3 runs to 15 residues. Germline CDR1 is MDHEN and CDR2 is SYDVKM. CDR3 residues: CASSFRNSGANVLTF. CDR3 DNA: TGTGCCAGCAGTTTCAGGAACTCTGGGGCCAACGTCCTGACTTTC.

CDR3 in amino acids: CAINPRGAAGELFF. The CDR3 DNA is TGTGCCATTAACCCCCGTGGCGCGGCCGGGGAGCTGTTTTTT. The chain joins TRBV19 to TRBJ2-2; D gene ambiguous. Trimming stripped 10 bases from V and 6 bases from J, with 18 bases between. Germline assignment: CDR1 LNHDA and CDR2 SQIVND (reference sequence). The CDR3 extends over 14 amino acids.

The rearrangement links TRBV18 to TRBJ2-1; 9 bases fit TRBD1. Germline CDR1 KGHSH, CDR2 LQKENI. The CDR3 extends over 14 amino acids. Losses at the gene ends were 2 bases for V and 7 bases for J; bases not matched to a gene: 3. This CDR3 is CASSPYRGLNEQFF. CDR3 nucleotides: TGTGCCAGCTCACCATACAGGGGGCTTAATGAGCAGTTCTTC.

This chain connects TRBV28 to TRBJ2-3; TRBD1 matches 7 bases. The CDR3 loop spans 13 amino acids. Germline V gene sequence: CDR1 MDHEN, CDR2 SYDVKM. V was pared by 8 bases and J by 6 bases, with 8 bases of the junction left unmatched. CDR3 sequence: CASRRQGGDTQYF. The CDR3 region has the DNA TGTGCCAGCCGAAGACAGGGTGGCGATACGCAGTATTTT.

V usage is TRBV7-2 and J usage is TRBJ1-1; TRBD1 matches 9 bases. The CDR3 is 15 amino acids. Unmatched junction bases numbered 6, after V lost 5 bases and J lost 2 bases. Germline V gene lookup returns CDR1 SGHTA and CDR2 FQGNSA. The CDR3 coding sequence is TGTGCCAGCAGCCAAAGACAGGGGGTTAACACTGAAGCTTTCTTT. It encodes CASSQRQGVNTEAFF.

CDR3 DNA sequence: TGTGCCACCAGCAGAGACCGGGGCAGGGGCTACGAGCAGTACGTC. Protein sequence: CATSRDRGRGYEQYV. This chain uses TRBV15 with TRBJ2-7, with D possibly TRBD1 on 6 matching bases. The CDR3 is 15 residues long. Trimming pared 0 bases from V and 3 bases from J, leaving 12 bases between. Germline lookup yields CDR1 LNHNV and CDR2 YYDKDF (reference sequence).

This clone was detected only a few times. The CDR3, as DNA: TGTGCCATCAGTCCCGGGACAGGATACAATGAGCAGTTCTTC. Translation gives CAISPGTGYNEQFF. This chain connects TRBV10-3 to TRBJ2-1; 8 bases are a match to TRBD1. With V trimmed by 5 bases and J by 4 bases, 4 bases remained unmatched. The CDR3 has 14 amino acids. CDR1 and CDR2 from the germline V gene are ENHRY and SYGVKD.

The genes are TRBV3-1 (or the pseudogene TRBV3-2) and TRBJ2-1, with 7 bases fitting TRBD2. CDR1 and CDR2 (germline): LGHDT, YNNKEL (reference sequence). The CDR3 loop spans 13 amino acids. V trimming: 2 bases; J trimming: 12 bases; junction bases outside the gene matches: 7. The CDR3 protein is CASSQLTGLPQFF. The CDR3 bases are TGTGCCAGCAGCCAACTAACGGGACTACCGCAGTTCTTC.

V and J are TRBV28 and TRBJ2-2; 7 bases are a match to TRBD1. In germline, CDR1 is MDHEN, CDR2 SYDVKM. Trimming removed 4 bases from V and 7 bases from J; junction bases left unmatched: 9. The CDR3 length is 15 residues. Here the CDR3 reads CASSSKTGFGGELFF. The CDR3 nucleotides read TGTGCCAGCAGTTCAAAGACAGGGTTCGGCGGGGAGCTGTTTTTT.

The chain is built from TRBV19 and TRBJ1-1, with a tentative D call TRBD1 (6 bases). CDR1 is LNHDA, CDR2 SQIVND, per germline (reference sequence). V was pared by 7 bases and J by 1 base, with 19 bases between. This CDR3 is 16 amino acids long. CDR3 in amino acids: CASTPPQGSKNTEAFF. CDR3 DNA sequence: TGTGCCAGTACCCCCCCTCAGGGGAGCAAGAACACTGAAGCTTTCTTT. The whole variable domain, filled in from reference TRBV19 and TRBJ1-1, reads DGGITQSPKYLFRKEGQNVTLSCEQNLNHDAMYWYRQDPGQGLRLIYYSQIVNDFQKGDIAEGYSVSREKKESFPLTVTSAQKNPTAFYLCASTPPQGSKNTEAFFGQGTRLTVV.